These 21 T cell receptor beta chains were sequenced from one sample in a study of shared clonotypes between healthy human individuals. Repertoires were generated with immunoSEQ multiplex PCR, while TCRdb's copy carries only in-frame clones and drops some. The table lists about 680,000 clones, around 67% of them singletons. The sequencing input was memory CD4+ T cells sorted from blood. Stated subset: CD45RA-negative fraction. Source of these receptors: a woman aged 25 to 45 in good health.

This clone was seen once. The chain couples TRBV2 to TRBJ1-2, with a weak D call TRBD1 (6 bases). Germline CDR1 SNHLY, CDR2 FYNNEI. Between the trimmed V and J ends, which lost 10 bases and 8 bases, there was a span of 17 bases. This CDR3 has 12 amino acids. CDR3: CATRQEQGGYTF. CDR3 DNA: TGTGCCACCCGACAGGAGCAGGGGGGCTACACCTTC.

CDR3 protein: CASTAGASYEQYF. The CDR3 bases are TGTGCCAGCACGGCGGGAGCTTCCTACGAGCAGTACTTC. The rearrangement uses TRBV13 and TRBJ2-7; TRBD2 matches 7 bases. V was pared by 7 bases and J by 1 base, with 4 bases of the junction left unmatched. The CDR3 spans 13 residues. From germline, CDR1 is PRHDT and CDR2 FYEKMQ (reference sequence).

The DNA for the CDR3 is TGCGCCAGCCGACTAGCGGTTATCAGCTCCTACGAGCAGTACTTC. Translated, it gives CASRLAVISSYEQYF. The rearrangement links TRBV4-1 to TRBJ2-7; 9 bases align to TRBD2. The J segment lost 0 bases and the V segment lost 8 bases, leaving 8 bases of the junction unmatched. The CDR3 extends over 15 amino acids. Per the germline V gene, CDR1 is MGHRA and CDR2 is YSYEKL.

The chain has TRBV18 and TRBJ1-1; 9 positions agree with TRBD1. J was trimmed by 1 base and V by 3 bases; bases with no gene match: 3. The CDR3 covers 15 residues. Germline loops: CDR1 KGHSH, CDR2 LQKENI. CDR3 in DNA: TGTGCCAGCTCACCTTGGGACAGGGCGAACACTGAAGCTTTCTTT. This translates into CASSPWDRANTEAFF.

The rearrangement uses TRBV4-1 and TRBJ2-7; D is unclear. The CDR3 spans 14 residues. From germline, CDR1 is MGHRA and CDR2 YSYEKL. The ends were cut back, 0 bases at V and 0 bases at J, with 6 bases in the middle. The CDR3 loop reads CASSQDQSSYEQYF. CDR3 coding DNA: TGCGCCAGCAGCCAAGATCAGTCCTCCTACGAGCAGTACTTC.

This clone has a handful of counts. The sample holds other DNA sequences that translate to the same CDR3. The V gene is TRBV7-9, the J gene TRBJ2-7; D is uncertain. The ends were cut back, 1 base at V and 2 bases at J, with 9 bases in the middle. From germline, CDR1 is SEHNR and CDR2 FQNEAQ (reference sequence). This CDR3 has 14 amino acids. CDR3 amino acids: CASSLVFGPYEQYF. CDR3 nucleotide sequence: TGTGCCAGCAGCTTAGTTTTCGGTCCCTACGAGCAGTACTTC.

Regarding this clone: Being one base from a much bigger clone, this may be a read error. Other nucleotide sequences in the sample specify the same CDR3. CDR3 loop: CASSPGTGNTIYF. CDR3 nucleotide sequence: TGTGCCAGTAGCCCAGGGACTGGAAACACCATATATTTT. The chain couples TRBV7-9 to TRBJ1-3; a possible D gene is TRBD1 (5 bases). CDR1 SEHNR and CDR2 FQNEAQ come from the germline V gene (reference sequence). Trimming cost V 9 bases and J 2 bases, with 11 bases left between them. The CDR3 has 13 amino acids.

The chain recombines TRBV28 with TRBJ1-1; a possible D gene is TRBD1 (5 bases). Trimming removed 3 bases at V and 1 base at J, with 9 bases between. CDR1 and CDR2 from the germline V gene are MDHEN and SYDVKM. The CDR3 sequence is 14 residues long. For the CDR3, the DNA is TGTGCCAGCAGTTTCGGGGCGCGGAACACTGAAGCTTTCTTT. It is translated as CASSFGARNTEAFF.

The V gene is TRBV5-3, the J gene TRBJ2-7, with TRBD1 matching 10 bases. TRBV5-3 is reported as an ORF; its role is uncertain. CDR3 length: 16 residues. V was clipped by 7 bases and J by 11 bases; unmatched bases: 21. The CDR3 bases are TGTGCCAGATCCCCGGTGGTGGGGACAGGGGAAATCGACGAGTACTTC. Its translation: CARSPVVGTGEIDEYF.

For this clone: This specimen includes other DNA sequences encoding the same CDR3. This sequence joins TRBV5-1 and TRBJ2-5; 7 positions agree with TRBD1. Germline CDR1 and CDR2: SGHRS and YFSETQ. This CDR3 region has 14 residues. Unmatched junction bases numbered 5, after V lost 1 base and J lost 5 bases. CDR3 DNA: TGCGCCAGCAGCTTGTTAAGGGGGCGGGAGACCCAGTACTTC. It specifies CASSLLRGRETQYF.

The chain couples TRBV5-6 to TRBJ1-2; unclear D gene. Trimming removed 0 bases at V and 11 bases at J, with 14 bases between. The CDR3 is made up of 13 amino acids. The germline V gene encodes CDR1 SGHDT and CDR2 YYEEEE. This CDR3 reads CASSLGSRNDYTF. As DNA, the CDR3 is TGTGCCAGCAGCTTGGGCTCTAGGAATGATTACACCTTC.

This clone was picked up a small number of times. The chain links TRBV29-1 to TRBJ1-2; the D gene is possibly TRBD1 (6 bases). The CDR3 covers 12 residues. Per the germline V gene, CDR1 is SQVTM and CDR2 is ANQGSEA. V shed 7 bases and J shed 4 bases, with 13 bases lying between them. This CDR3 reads CSGLQGSYGYTF. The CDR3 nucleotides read TGCAGCGGTCTACAGGGTTCCTATGGCTACACCTTC.

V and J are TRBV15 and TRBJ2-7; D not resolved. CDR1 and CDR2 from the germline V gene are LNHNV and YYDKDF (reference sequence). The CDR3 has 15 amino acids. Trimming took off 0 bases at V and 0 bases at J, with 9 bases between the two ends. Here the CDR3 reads CATSRDPAVSYEQYF. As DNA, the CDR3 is TGTGCCACCAGCAGAGATCCGGCAGTCTCCTACGAGCAGTACTTC.

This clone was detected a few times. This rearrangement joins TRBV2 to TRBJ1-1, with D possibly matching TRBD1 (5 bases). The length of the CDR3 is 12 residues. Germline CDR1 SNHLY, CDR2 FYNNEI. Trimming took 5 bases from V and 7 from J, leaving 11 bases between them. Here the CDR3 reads CASSLDRVEAFF. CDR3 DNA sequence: TGTGCCAGCAGTCTCGACAGAGTTGAAGCTTTCTTT.

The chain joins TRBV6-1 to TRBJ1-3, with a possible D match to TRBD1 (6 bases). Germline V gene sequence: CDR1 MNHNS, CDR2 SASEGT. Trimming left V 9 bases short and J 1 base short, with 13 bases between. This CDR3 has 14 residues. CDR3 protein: CASTGQLSGNTIYF. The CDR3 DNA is TGTGCCAGTACAGGACAGCTGTCTGGAAACACCATATATTTT.

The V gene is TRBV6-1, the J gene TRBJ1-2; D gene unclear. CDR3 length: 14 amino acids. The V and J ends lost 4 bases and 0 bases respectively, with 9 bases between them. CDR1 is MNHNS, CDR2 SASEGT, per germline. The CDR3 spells CASSAGQANYGYTF. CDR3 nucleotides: TGTGCCAGCAGTGCGGGTCAAGCTAACTATGGCTACACCTTC.

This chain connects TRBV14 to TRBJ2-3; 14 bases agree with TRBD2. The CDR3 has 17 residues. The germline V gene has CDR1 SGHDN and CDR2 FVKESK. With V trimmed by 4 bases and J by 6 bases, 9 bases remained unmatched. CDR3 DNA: TGTGCCAGCAGCCCCCCCGGACTAGCGGGGGGAATGGATACGCAGTATTTT. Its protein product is CASSPPGLAGGMDTQYF. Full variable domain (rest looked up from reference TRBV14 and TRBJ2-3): EAGVTQFPSHSVIEKGQTVTLRCDPISGHDNLYWYRRVMGKEIKFLLHFVKESKQDESGMPNNRFLAERTGGTYSTLKVQPAELEDSGVYFCASSPPGLAGGMDTQYFGPGTRLTVL.

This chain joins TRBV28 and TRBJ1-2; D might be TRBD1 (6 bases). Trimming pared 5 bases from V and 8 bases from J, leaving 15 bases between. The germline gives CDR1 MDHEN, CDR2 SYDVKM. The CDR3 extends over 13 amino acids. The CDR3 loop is CASSPGGHGGYTF. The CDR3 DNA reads TGTGCCAGCAGTCCGGGGGGACACGGCGGCTACACCTTC.

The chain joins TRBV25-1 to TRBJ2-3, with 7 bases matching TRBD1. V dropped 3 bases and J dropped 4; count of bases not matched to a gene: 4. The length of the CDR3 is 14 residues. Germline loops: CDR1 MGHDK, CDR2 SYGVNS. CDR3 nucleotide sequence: TGTGCCAGCAGTGACGCACAGGGGTCAGATACGCAGTATTTT. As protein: CASSDAQGSDTQYF.

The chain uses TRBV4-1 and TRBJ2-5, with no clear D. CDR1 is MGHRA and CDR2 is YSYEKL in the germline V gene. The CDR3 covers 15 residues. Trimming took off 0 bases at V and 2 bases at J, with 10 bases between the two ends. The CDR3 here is CASSQDWWRQETQYF. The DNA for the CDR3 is TGCGCCAGCAGCCAAGATTGGTGGCGACAAGAGACCCAGTACTTC.

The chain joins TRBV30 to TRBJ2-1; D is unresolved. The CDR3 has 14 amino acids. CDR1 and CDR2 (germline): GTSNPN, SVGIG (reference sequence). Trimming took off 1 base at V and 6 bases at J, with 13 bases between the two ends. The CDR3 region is CAWSGGVVINEQFF. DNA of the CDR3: TGTGCCTGGAGTGGAGGAGTCGTAATCAATGAGCAGTTCTTC.